This T cell receptor beta chain was captured by sequencing in a study of technical replicates of blood from a handful of donors. V lost 2 bases, J lost 7 bases, and 12 bases stayed unmatched. The CDR3 is 15 amino acids. Germline values: CDR1 GTSNPN, CDR2 SVGIG (reference sequence). Profiling relied on immunoSEQ multiplex PCR, and the TCRdb table lists in-frame clones only, not all of them. The table shows 14,000 or so clones, with roughly 83% occurring only once. The sample consisted of PBMCs. This TCR was sampled from a human donor in good health. V and J are TRBV30 and TRBJ2-7, with 9 bases lining up with TRBD2. The CDR3 sequence is CAWSRAAGGPWEQYF. Here the CDR3 DNA reads TGTGCCTGGAGTAGGGCGGCGGGAGGGCCTTGGGAGCAGTACTTC. Based on the CDR3 plus reference TRBV30 and TRBJ2-7, the full variable domain is SQTIHQWPATLVQPVGSPLSLECTVEGTSNPNLYWYRQAAGRGLQLLFYSVGIGQISSEVPQNLSASRPQDRQFILSSKKLLLSDSGFYLCAWSRAAGGPWEQYFGPGTRLTVT.